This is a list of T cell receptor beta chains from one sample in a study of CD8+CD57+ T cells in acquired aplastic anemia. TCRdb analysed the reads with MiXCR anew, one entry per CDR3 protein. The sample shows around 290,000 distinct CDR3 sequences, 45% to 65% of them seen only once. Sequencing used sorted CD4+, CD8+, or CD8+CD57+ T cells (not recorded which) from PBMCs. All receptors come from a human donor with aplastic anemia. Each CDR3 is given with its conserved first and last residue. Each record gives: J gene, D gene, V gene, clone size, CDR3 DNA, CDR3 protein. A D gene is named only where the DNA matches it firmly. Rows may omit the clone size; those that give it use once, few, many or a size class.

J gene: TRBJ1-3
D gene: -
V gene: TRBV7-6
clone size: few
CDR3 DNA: TGTGCCAGCAGCTCACAAGGGGACTATTCTGGAAACACCATATATTTT
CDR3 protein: CASSSQGDYSGNTIYF

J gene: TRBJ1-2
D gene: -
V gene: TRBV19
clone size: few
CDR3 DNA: TGTGCCAGTATGGACGGGGGGTTTAACTATGGCTACACCTTC
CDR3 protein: CASMDGGFNYGYTF

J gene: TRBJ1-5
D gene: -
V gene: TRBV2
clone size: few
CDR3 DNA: TGTGCCAGCAGTGGACGGGACAATCAGCCCCAGCATTTT
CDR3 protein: CASSGRDNQPQHF

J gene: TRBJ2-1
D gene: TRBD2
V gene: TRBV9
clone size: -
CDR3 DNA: TGTGCCAGCAAAAAACTAGCGGGGGCCTACAATGAGCAGTTCTTC
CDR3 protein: CASKKLAGAYNEQFF

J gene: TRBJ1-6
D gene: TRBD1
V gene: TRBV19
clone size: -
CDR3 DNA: TGTGCCAGTAGCCCGGGACAGCGCGATTCACCCCTCCACTTT
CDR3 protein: CASSPGQRDSPLHF

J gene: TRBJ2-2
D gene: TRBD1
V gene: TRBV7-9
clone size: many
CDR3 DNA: TGTGCCAGCAGCTTAGGGACAGGTCCCGAGGGGGAGCTGTTTTTT
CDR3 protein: CASSLGTGPEGELFF

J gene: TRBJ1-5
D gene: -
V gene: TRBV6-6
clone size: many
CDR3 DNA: TGTGCCAGCAGTTCTCTCTGGAAGGAGGGGTCCAATCAGCCCCAGCATTTT
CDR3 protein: CASSSLWKEGSNQPQHF

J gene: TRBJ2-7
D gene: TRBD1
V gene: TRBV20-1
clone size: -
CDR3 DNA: TGCAGTTACTCCGGGACAGGGGCCTACGAGCAGTACTTC
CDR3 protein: CSYSGTGAYEQYF

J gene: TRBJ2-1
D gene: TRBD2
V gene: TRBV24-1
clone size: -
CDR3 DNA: TGTGCCACCAGTGATTTCCCTAGCGGGAGCCCCTACAATGAGCAGTTCTTC
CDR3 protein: CATSDFPSGSPYNEQFF

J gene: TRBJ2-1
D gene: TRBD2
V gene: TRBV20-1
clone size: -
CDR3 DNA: TGCAGTGCTAGAGATACGGCGCTAGCGGGGGCCCTTTACAATGAGCAGTTCTTC
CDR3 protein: CSARDTALAGALYNEQFF

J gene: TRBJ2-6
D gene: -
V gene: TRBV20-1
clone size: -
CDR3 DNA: TGCAGTGCTAGAGAGCTCAGGGACTCTGGGGCCAACGTCCTGACTTTC
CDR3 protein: CSARELRDSGANVLTF

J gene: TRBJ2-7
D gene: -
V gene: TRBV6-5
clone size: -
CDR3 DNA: TGTGCCAGCAGTATGTTACAGGGCTACGAGCAGTACTTC
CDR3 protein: CASSMLQGYEQYF

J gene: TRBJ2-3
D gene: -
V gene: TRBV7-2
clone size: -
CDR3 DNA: TGTGCCAGCAGCTTGAGTGCAGCCTCCACAGATACGCAGTATTTT
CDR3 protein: CASSLSAASTDTQYF

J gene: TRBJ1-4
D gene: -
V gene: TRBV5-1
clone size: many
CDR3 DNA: TGCGCCAGCAGCTTCGACAGATCCACAAATGAAAAACTGTTTTTT
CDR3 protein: CASSFDRSTNEKLFF

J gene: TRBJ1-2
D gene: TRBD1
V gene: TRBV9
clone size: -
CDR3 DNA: TGTGCCAGCAGCGTTGGTCCGGGACAGGGTGCCGGTGGCTACACCTTC
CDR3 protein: CASSVGPGQGAGGYTF

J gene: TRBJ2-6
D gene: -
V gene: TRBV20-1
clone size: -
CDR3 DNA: TGCAGTGCTAGCTCCAGTGGGGGCTCAAGCTCTGGGGCCAACGTCCTGACTTTC
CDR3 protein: CSASSSGGSSSGANVLTF

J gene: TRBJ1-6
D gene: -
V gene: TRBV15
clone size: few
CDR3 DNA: TGTGCCACCAGCAGAGAAGTTGCAGGGGTTTCACCCCTCCACTTT
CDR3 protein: CATSREVAGVSPLHF

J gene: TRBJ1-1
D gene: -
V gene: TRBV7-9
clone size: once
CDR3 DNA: TGTGCCAGCAGCTTTACGGGTGAAGCTTTCTTT
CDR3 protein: CASSFTGEAFF

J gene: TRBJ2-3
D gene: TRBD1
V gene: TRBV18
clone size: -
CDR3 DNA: TGTGCCAGCTCACCACTGACAGGGGGCGCGGGCACAGATACGCAGTATTTT
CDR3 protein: CASSPLTGGAGTDTQYF

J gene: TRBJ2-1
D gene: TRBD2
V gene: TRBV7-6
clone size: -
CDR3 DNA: TGTGCCAGCAGCTCCGGGACTAGCGCATACAATGAGCAGTTCTTC
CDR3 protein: CASSSGTSAYNEQFF

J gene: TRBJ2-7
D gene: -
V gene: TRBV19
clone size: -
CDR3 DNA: TGTGCCAGTAGTCCCCGTGAGGGGTCCTACGAGCAGTACTTC
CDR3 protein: CASSPREGSYEQYF

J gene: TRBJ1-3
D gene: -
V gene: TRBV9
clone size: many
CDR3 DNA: TGTGCCAGCAGCGTCGACAGTCTTGGAAACACCATATATTTT
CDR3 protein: CASSVDSLGNTIYF

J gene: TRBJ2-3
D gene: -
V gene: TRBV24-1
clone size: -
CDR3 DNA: TGTGCTAAAACCTCAGGGTCCAGGACAGATACGCAGTATTTT
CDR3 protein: CAKTSGSRTDTQYF

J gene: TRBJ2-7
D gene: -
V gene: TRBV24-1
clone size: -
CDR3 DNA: TGTGCCAGCAGTGAGGGGGAGAGCTCCTACGAGCAGTACTTC
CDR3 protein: CASSEGESSYEQYF

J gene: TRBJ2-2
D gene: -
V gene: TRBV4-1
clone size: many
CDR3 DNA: TGCGCCAGCAGCCAAGAATCGGCGAACACCGGGGAGCTGTTTTTT
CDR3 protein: CASSQESANTGELFF

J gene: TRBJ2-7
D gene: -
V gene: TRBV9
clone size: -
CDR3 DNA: TGTGCCAGCAGCGTAGCTACAGGGACGGCCTACGAGCAGTACTTC
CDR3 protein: CASSVATGTAYEQYF

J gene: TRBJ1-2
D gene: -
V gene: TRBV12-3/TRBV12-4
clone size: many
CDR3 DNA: TGTGCCAGTTCCGGGGCCTATGGCTACACCTTC
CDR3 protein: CASSGAYGYTF

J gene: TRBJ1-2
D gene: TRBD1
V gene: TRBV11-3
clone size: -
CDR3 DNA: TGTGCCAGCCTCAAGCCAGGGGGCCTTGGCTACACCTTC
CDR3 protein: CASLKPGGLGYTF

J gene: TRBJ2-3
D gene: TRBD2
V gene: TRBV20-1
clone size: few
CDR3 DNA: TGCAGTGCTAGGGGCGGGAGGGCCGACAATGAGCAGTATTTT
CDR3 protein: CSARGGRADNEQYF

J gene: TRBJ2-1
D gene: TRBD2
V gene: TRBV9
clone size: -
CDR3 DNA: TGTGCCAGCTCCCTTAGCGGGGGTTACAATGAGCAGTTCTTC
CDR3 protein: CASSLSGGYNEQFF

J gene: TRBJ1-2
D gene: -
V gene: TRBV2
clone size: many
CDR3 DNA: TGTGCCAGCAGTAGAGAGGATGGCTACACCTTC
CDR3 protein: CASSREDGYTF

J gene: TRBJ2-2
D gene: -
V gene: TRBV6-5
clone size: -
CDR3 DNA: TGCGCCAGCAGTCGGGACGGAACCGGGGAGCTGTTTTTT
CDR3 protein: CASSRDGTGELFF

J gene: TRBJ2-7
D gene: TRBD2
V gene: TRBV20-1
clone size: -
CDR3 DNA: TGCAGTGCTAGAGATATAGGACTAGAGCGGGAGGCCCAAGAGCAGTACTTC
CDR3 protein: CSARDIGLEREAQEQYF

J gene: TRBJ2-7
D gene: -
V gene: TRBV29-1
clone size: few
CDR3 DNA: TGCAGCGTCGGTATACTAGGCCGACAGTACTTC
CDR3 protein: CSVGILGRQYF

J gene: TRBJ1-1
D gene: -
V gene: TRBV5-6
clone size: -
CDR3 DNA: TGTGCCAGCAGCTTGGGGAGCAGCATGAACACTGAAGCTTTCTTT
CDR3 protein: CASSLGSSMNTEAFF

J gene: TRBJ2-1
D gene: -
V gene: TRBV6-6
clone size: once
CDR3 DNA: TGTGCCAGCAGTTATGAGCAGTTCTTC
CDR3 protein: CASSYEQFF

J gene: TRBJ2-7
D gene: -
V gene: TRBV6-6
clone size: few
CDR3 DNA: TGTGCCAGCAGTTACCCGGACACCCCCGAGCAGTACTTC
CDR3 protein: CASSYPDTPEQYF

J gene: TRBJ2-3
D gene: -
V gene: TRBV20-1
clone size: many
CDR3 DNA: TGCAGTGCTGGGCGCGGGGTAAGCGCAGATACGCAGTATTTT
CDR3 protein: CSAGRGVSADTQYF

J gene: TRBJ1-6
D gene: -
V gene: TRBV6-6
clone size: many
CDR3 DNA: TGTGCCAGCAGTTACGGGCCCTCGGGGGGGGAGGATTCACCCCTCCACTTT
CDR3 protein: CASSYGPSGGEDSPLHF

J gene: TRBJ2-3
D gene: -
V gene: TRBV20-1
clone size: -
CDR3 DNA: TGCAGTGCTAGACCCGGGACACATCTCGTGGAAGATACGCAGTATTTT
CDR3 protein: CSARPGTHLVEDTQYF

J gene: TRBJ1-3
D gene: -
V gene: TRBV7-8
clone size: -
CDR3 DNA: TGTGCCAGCAGCCCAGGGGTTTGGAACACCATATATTTT
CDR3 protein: CASSPGVWNTIYF

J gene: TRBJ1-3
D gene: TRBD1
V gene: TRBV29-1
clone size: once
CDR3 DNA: TGCAGCGTTGTAATGGAGGGGGCTTTTTCTGGAAACACCATATATTTT
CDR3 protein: CSVVMEGAFSGNTIYF

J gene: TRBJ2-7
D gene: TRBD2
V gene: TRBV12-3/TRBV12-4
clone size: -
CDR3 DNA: TGTGCCAGCAGTTTGGGACTAGCGGGGCAGTACTTC
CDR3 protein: CASSLGLAGQYF

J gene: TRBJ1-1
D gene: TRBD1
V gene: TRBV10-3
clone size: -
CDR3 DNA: TGTGCCATCAGTTTGACAGGGGGCCGTGAAGCTTTCTTT
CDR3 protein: CAISLTGGREAFF

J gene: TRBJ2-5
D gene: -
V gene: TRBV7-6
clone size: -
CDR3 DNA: TGTGCCAGCAGCTTCGGCAGACAAGAGACCCAGTACTTC
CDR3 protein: CASSFGRQETQYF

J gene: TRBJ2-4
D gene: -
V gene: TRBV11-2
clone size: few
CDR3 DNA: TGTGCCAGCAGCTCCTCCCTCGGGGCAGTCCAGTACTTC
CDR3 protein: CASSSSLGAVQYF

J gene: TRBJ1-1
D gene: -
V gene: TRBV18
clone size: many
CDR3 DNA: TGTGCCAGCTCAGGGCTCGGGAACACTGAAGCTTTCTTT
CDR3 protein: CASSGLGNTEAFF

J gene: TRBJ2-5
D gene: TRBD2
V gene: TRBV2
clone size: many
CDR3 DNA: TGTGCCAGCAGGACAGGACTAGCGGGGGGATGGGGAGAGACCCAGTACTTC
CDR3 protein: CASRTGLAGGWGETQYF

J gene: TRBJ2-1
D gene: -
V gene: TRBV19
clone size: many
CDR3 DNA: TGTGCCAGTAGATCCTACGCCAGGGACAATGAGCAGTTCTTC
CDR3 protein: CASRSYARDNEQFF

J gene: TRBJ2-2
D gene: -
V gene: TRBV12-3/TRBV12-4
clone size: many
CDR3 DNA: TGTGCCAGCAGTCGGGGACTGGCAGGGACCGGGGAGCTGTTTTTT
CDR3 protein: CASSRGLAGTGELFF

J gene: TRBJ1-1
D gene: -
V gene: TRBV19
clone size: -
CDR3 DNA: TGTGCCAGTAAGTCTTCTAGGAACACTGAAGCTTTCTTT
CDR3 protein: CASKSSRNTEAFF

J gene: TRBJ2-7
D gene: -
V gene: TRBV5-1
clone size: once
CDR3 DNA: TGTGCCAGCAGCTTAAGAACCGGTCCCTCTTTC
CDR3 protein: CASSLRTGPSF

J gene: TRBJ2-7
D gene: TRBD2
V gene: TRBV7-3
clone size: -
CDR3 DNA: TGTGCCAGCAGCTCCTCCGGGACTATCAACGAGCAGTACTTC
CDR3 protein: CASSSSGTINEQYF

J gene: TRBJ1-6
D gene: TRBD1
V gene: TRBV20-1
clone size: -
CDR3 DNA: TGCAGTGCTAGAGGGGGGGCGACAGGGGTTAATTCACCCCTCCACTTT
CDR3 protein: CSARGGATGVNSPLHF

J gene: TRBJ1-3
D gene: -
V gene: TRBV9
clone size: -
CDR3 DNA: TGTGCCAGCAGCTCTACAGGCTCCGCTGGAAACACCATATATTTT
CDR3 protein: CASSSTGSAGNTIYF

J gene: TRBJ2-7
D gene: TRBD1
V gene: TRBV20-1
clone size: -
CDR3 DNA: TGCAGTGCTAGTGTGGGACAGCGTACCTACGAGCAGTACTTC
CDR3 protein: CSASVGQRTYEQYF

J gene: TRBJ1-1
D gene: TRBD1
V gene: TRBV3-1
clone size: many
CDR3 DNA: TGTGCCAGCAGCCAAGAAGGGTCAGGGGGAAGTGCTTTCTTT
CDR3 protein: CASSQEGSGGSAFF

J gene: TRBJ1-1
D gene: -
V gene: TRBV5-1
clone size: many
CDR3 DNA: TGCGCCAGCAGCTACTTTGAGGGGAATGAAGCTTTCTTT
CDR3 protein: CASSYFEGNEAFF